These 14 T cell receptor beta chains were all obtained from the same sample, sequenced in a study of CD8 T cells in ankylosing spondylitis. TCRdb analysed the 5' RACE reads with MiXCR anew, one entry per CDR3 protein. The data hold 300,000 to 400,000 distinct CDR3 sequences, with approximately 22% observed a single time. Sequenced input: blood, either unsorted or a sorted T cell fraction (not recorded which). These receptors were taken from a male donor with ankylosing spondylitis or in good health (not recorded which).

This clonotype has a handful of counts. The chain links TRBV7-2 to TRBJ2-1; D perhaps matches TRBD2 (7 bases). This CDR3 is 14 amino acids long. The germline V gene has CDR1 SGHTA and CDR2 FQGNSA. The V gene lost 5 bases and the J gene lost 2 bases, with 10 bases spanning the gap. The CDR3 protein is CASSEGGAYNEQFF. Here the CDR3 DNA reads TGTGCCAGCAGCGAAGGGGGGGCCTACAATGAGCAGTTCTTC.

The chain has TRBV12-3 or TRBV12-4 and TRBJ2-7; D uncertain. There are 13 residues in the CDR3. V shed 2 bases and J shed 2 bases, with 7 bases lying between them. CDR3 nucleotide sequence: TGTGCCAGCAGTTTATCAAATACCTACGAGCAGTACTTC. It codes for CASSLSNTYEQYF.

The chain links TRBV4-2 to TRBJ1-5; D not resolved. V gave up 0 bases and J gave up 7 bases, with 19 bases separating them. Germline V gene data show CDR1 as LGHNA and CDR2 as YNFKEQ. The CDR3 contains 17 residues. CDR3 residues: CASSQDYEALGIQPQHF. The CDR3 region has the DNA TGTGCCAGCAGCCAAGATTACGAGGCCCTGGGGATCCAGCCCCAGCATTTT.

This clonotype came up a few times. The rearrangement uses TRBV12-3 or TRBV12-4 and TRBJ2-7; D not certain. V dropped 2 bases and J dropped 3 bases, with 11 bases sitting between them. The CDR3 is 14 residues long. The CDR3 sequence: CASSLSGTLYEQYF. The CDR3 DNA follows: TGTGCCAGCAGTTTATCCGGAACTCTCTACGAGCAGTACTTC.

In this sample, this clonotype turned up a few times. V and J are TRBV27 and TRBJ1-6, with no clear D. The V end lost 8 bases, the J end lost 9 bases, and 11 bases lay between the germline ends. The V gene's germline CDR1 is MNHEY and CDR2 SMNVEV (reference sequence). The CDR3 sequence is 12 residues long. CDR3 sequence (DNA): TGTGCCAGCGGCCGACCTGCTTCACCCCTCCACTTT. This codes for CASGRPASPLHF.

This sequence joins TRBV29-1 and TRBJ2-5, with 9 bases fitting TRBD2. In germline, CDR1 is SQVTM, CDR2 ANQGSEA. This CDR3 has 17 residues. V was pared by 2 bases and J by 0 bases, with 10 bases of the junction left unmatched. In DNA form, the CDR3 reads TGCAGCGTTGAATTCTCTCGGATAGCGGGGGACCAAGAGACCCAGTACTTC. This gives the protein CSVEFSRIAGDQETQYF.

In its sample, this clonotype was seen many times. The chain combines TRBV12-3 or TRBV12-4 with TRBJ2-5; D ambiguous. This CDR3 comprises 13 residues. The ends were cut back, 1 base at V and 1 base at J, with 4 bases in the middle. The CDR3 sequence is CASSLEAQETQYF. The CDR3 region has the DNA TGTGCCAGCAGTTTAGAGGCCCAAGAGACCCAGTACTTC.

The chain joins TRBV27 to TRBJ1-1, with D unresolved. The V end was cut by 3 bases, the J end by 7 bases, with 12 bases between. Germline V gene sequence: CDR1 MNHEY, CDR2 SMNVEV (reference sequence). The CDR3 length is 13 residues. The CDR3 protein is CASSFILGREAFF. The CDR3 DNA follows: TGTGCCAGCAGTTTTATTCTCGGCCGTGAAGCTTTCTTT.

This clonotype was detected a few times. This chain links TRBV2 with TRBJ2-7; 8 bases fit TRBD1. The junction had 2 bases not matched to a gene; V was cut back by 2 bases and J by 5 bases. The germline V gene encodes CDR1 SNHLY and CDR2 FYNNEI. The CDR3 has 13 residues. For the CDR3, the DNA is TGTGCCAGCAGTGAACAGGGGGCCCACGAGCAGTACTTC. As protein: CASSEQGAHEQYF.

The chain couples TRBV9 to TRBJ2-3, with 9 bases aligning to TRBD2. The CDR3 spans 15 residues. The J segment lost 4 bases and the V segment lost 3 bases, leaving 6 bases of the junction unmatched. Germline V gene sequence: CDR1 SGDLS, CDR2 YYNGEE. CDR3 residues: CASSAAGGPPDTQYF. In nucleotides, the CDR3 is TGTGCCAGCAGCGCCGCGGGGGGGCCCCCAGATACGCAGTATTTT.

The chain recombines TRBV25-1 with TRBJ1-4, with D possibly TRBD1 on 5 matching bases. Trimming stripped 4 bases from V and 7 bases from J, with 16 bases between. The CDR3 has 15 amino acids. The germline gives CDR1 MGHDK, CDR2 SYGVNS. CDR3 DNA: TGTGCCAGCAGTGTTTTACAGGTGACCTCTGAAAAACTGTTTTTT. It encodes CASSVLQVTSEKLFF.

This chain joins TRBV28 and TRBJ2-1; 9 bases are shared with TRBD1. V dropped 2 bases and J dropped 10; count of bases not matched to a gene: 12. In germline, CDR1 is MDHEN, CDR2 SYDVKM. The CDR3 consists of 16 residues. The CDR3 here is CASSLEETGGIWEQFF. CDR3 in DNA: TGTGCCAGCAGTTTAGAGGAGACAGGGGGAATATGGGAGCAGTTCTTC.

The J gene is TRBJ2-2, the V gene TRBV27; perhaps TRBD2 as D (5 bases). V lost 5 bases, J lost 6 bases, and 13 bases lay in between. Per the germline V gene, CDR1 is MNHEY and CDR2 is SMNVEV (reference sequence). This CDR3 comprises 14 residues. CDR3 DNA: TGTGCCAGCAGTCTTACTAGTTTCTCCGGGGAGCTGTTTTTT. This translates into CASSLTSFSGELFF.

The CDR3 region is CASSAYRVRSEQFF. The CDR3 nucleotides are TGTGCCAGCAGTGCCTACAGGGTGAGGAGTGAGCAGTTCTTC. The chain couples TRBV27 to TRBJ2-1, with D possibly TRBD1 on 6 matching bases. The CDR3 runs to 14 residues. Germline V gives CDR1 MNHEY, CDR2 SMNVEV (reference sequence). Trimming took 5 bases from V and 9 from J, leaving 17 bases between them.